These 16 T cell receptor beta chains originate from one sample sequenced in a study of blood T cell repertoires in COVID-19. Method: immunoSEQ multiplex PCR; TCRdb's copy keeps in-frame clones and lacks some. Of under 300,000 clones in the sample, 88% were seen once. Sequenced: PBMCs or T cells enriched from blood (not recorded which). The source of these receptors is a woman in her sixties in a cohort exposed to, infected with or recovered from COVID-19 (not recorded which).

This sequence joins TRBV10-2 and TRBJ2-2; 7 bases map to TRBD1. The CDR3 spans 14 residues. Germline V gene data show CDR1 as WSHSY and CDR2 as SAAADI. V shed 4 bases, J shed 3 bases, and the junction held 2 bases outside the gene matches. CDR3 sequence (DNA): TGCGCCAGCAGTGGACAGGGCGACACCGGGGAGCTGTTTTTT. Residues: CASSGQGDTGELFF.

This clone was counted a single time. The gene calls are TRBV5-1 and TRBJ2-1; the match to TRBD2 covers 9 bases. CDR3 length equals 16 residues. Trimming at V came to 0 bases and at J to 4 bases, leaving 5 bases not matched to a gene. Germline CDR1 is SGHRS and CDR2 is YFSETQ. CDR3 coding DNA: TGCGCCAGCAGCTTGGGGGTCGCGGGAGGGTACAATGAGCAGTTCTTC. Its protein product is CASSLGVAGGYNEQFF.

The chain links TRBV6-5 to TRBJ2-7, with 9 bases fitting TRBD2. With V trimmed by 6 bases and J by 5 bases, 11 bases remained unmatched. Germline V CDR1 and CDR2: MNHEY, SVGAGI. The CDR3 loop spans 15 amino acids. The CDR3 region has the DNA TGTGCCAGCAGCTCCCGGGTAGCGGGAGCTAACGAGCAGTACTTC. This codes for CASSSRVAGANEQYF.

The gene calls are TRBV3-1 (or the pseudogene TRBV3-2) and TRBJ1-4; D may be TRBD1 (5 bases). Germline CDR1 and CDR2: LGHDT and YNNKEL (reference sequence). Trimming pared 1 base from V and 11 bases from J, leaving 11 bases between. This CDR3 region has 13 residues. The CDR3 reads CASSQGQNDKLFF. Here the CDR3 DNA reads TGTGCCAGCAGCCAAGGACAGAACGACAAACTGTTTTTT.

The genes are TRBV10-3 and TRBJ1-4; D uncertain. Trimming cost V 4 bases and J 8 bases, with 8 bases left between them. This CDR3 region has 12 residues. CDR1 is ENHRY, CDR2 SYGVKD, per germline. The CDR3 DNA sequence: TGTGCCATCAGTGCTAACAGAGAAAAACTGTTTTTT. This sequence encodes CAISANREKLFF.

The chain is built from TRBV20-1 and TRBJ1-5; the match to TRBD1 covers 7 bases. The CDR3 covers 10 residues. In germline, CDR1 is DFQATT, CDR2 SNEGSKA (reference sequence). The V segment lost 0 bases and the J segment 16 bases; nucleotides outside the gene matches: 3. The chain's CDR3 is CSAREGQIHF. The CDR3 DNA reads TGCAGTGCTAGAGAGGGACAGATTCATTTT.

This chain joins TRBV6-6 and TRBJ1-5; 7 nucleotides line up with TRBD1. The CDR3 consists of 13 residues. The germline V gene has CDR1 MNHNY and CDR2 SVGAGI (reference sequence). V gave up 10 bases and J gave up 4 bases; unmatched junction bases: 7. CDR3 amino acids: CATAPTGNQPQHF. CDR3 sequence (DNA): TGTGCCACAGCCCCGACAGGGAATCAGCCCCAGCATTTT.

Written as DNA, the CDR3 is TGTGCCATCAGGGGGACAGACAACACCGGGGAGCTGTTTTTT. Its translation: CAIRGTDNTGELFF. This chain uses TRBV10-3 with TRBJ2-2; 7 bases are shared with TRBD1. The CDR3 is made up of 14 amino acids. V lost 6 bases, J lost 2 bases, and 3 bases stayed unmatched. Germline CDR1 ENHRY, CDR2 SYGVKD.

The DNA of the CDR3 is TGTGCCAGCTCACCACGGAGGGACGAGCAGTACTTC. This codes for CASSPRRDEQYF. The chain recombines TRBV18 with TRBJ2-7; D is possibly TRBD2 (6 bases). Germline-derived CDR1 and CDR2 are KGHSH and LQKENI. Trimming left V 1 base short and J 5 bases short, with 6 bases between. The CDR3 has 12 amino acids. The full variable domain, its missing parts supplied by reference TRBV18 and TRBJ2-7, is NAGVMQNPRHLVRRRGQEARLRCSPMKGHSHVYWYRQLPEEGLKFMVYLQKENIIDESGMPKERFSAEFPKEGPSILRIQQVVRGDSAAYFCASSPRRDEQYFGPGTRLTVT.

V gene TRBV19 combines with J gene TRBJ2-7; D uncertain. This CDR3 has 14 residues. Trimming pared 3 bases from V and 1 base from J, leaving 10 bases between. Germline CDR1 is LNHDA and CDR2 is SQIVND (reference sequence). CDR3 coding DNA: TGTGCCAGTAGTATTGGGCCAGTTTCCTACGAGCAGTACTTC. Its translation: CASSIGPVSYEQYF.

V and J are TRBV20-1 and TRBJ2-3; TRBD2 might be the D (5 bases). V gave up 2 bases and J gave up 7 bases, with 7 bases separating them. The CDR3 is made up of 11 amino acids. Per germline, CDR1 DFQATT and CDR2 SNEGSKA (reference sequence). The CDR3 protein is CSARNGNTQYF. The CDR3 DNA follows: TGCAGTGCTAGAAACGGGAATACGCAGTATTTT.

The rearrangement joins TRBV19 to TRBJ2-1; TRBD2 matches 7 bases. The germline V gene has CDR1 LNHDA and CDR2 SQIVND (reference sequence). The length of the CDR3 is 15 residues. The ends lost 1 base at V and 1 base at J; junction bases unmatched: 1. The CDR3 region is CASSIVGRSYNEQFF. The CDR3 bases are TGTGCCAGTAGTATAGTCGGGAGGTCCTACAATGAGCAGTTCTTC. The full variable domain, its missing parts supplied by reference TRBV19 and TRBJ2-1, is DGGITQSPKYLFRKEGQNVTLSCEQNLNHDAMYWYRQDPGQGLRLIYYSQIVNDFQKGDIAEGYSVSREKKESFPLTVTSAQKNPTAFYLCASSIVGRSYNEQFFGPGTRLTVL.

The CDR3 DNA reads as TGCGCCAGCAGCCGCAATAGCGGGAGGGGACAAGAGACCCAGTACTTC. This gives the protein CASSRNSGRGQETQYF. The genes are TRBV4-3 and TRBJ2-5, with 11 positions matching TRBD2. J lost 2 bases, V lost 4 bases, and 6 bases had no gene match. CDR3 length: 16 residues. Germline CDR1 is LGHNA and CDR2 is YSLEER.

The chain uses TRBV7-2 and TRBJ2-1, with D hard to call. The CDR3 loop spans 14 amino acids. The V end was cut by 1 base, the J end by 9 bases, with 13 bases between. The germline gives CDR1 SGHTA, CDR2 FQGNSA. CDR3 sequence reads: CASSLESSIAEQFF. CDR3 coding DNA: TGTGCCAGCAGCTTAGAGTCTAGTATCGCTGAGCAGTTCTTC.

The chain links TRBV6-5 to TRBJ2-7; 10 bases match TRBD1. Germline CDR1 reads MNHEY; CDR2 reads SVGAGI. The junction had 2 bases not matched to a gene; V was cut back by 2 bases and J by 4 bases. The CDR3 extends over 14 amino acids. The CDR3 coding sequence is TGTGCCAGCAGTTACCGACAGGGGGCGTACGAGCAGTACTTC. Amino acids: CASSYRQGAYEQYF.

V and J are TRBV6-5 and TRBJ2-1, with a tentative D call TRBD2 (5 bases). This CDR3 spans 13 amino acids. V lost 11 bases to trimming and J lost 7 bases, with 18 bases between them. From germline, CDR1 is MNHEY and CDR2 SVGAGI. The CDR3 nucleotides are TGTGCCGCGGCGAGCGGCCTAGTGAATGAGCAGTTCTTC. This sequence encodes CAAASGLVNEQFF.